This T cell receptor beta chain was sequenced in a study of T cells after posttransplantation cyclophosphamide. The study, taken as a whole, reports: Skin or GI-infiltrating T cells shared few TRB sequences with blood.

About this clone itself: Its antigen is currently unknown.

Sequenced by immunoSEQ multiplex PCR; TCRdb stores in-frame clones only, minus some. The sample lists about 52,000 clones, around 94% occurring once. This TCR came from a woman in her 30s in good health and a related stem cell transplant donor. Material: PBMCs.

As DNA, the CDR3 is TGCGCCAGCAGCTTCCGGGACAGTCACTACGAGCAGTACTTC. Translating it yields CASSFRDSHYEQYF. The rearrangement uses TRBV5-1 and TRBJ2-7; 7 nucleotides line up with TRBD1. V was clipped by 2 bases and J by 3 bases; unmatched bases: 5. The CDR3 runs 14 residues. Germline V gene sequence: CDR1 SGHRS, CDR2 YFSETQ.